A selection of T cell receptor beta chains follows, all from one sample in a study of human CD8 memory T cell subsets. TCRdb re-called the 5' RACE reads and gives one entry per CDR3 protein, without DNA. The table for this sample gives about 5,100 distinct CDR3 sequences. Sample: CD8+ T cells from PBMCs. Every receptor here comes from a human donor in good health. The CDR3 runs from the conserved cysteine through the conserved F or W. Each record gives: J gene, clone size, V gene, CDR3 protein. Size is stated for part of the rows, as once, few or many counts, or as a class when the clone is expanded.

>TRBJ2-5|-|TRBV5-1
CASSQRQGYQETQYF
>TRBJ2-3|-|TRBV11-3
CASSQFRAGITDTQYF
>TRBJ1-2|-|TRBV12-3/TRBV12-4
CASSFPGTYGYTF
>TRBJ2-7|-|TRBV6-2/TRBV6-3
CASSFPISEQYF
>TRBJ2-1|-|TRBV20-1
CSASGHILAGTMLLNEQFF
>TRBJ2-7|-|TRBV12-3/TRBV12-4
CASSPTGVYEQYF
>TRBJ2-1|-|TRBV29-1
CSVEDDGAHTSNEQFF
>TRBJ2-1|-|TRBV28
CASSPSIAAAAPSSYNEQFF
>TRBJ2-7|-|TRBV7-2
CASSPRGDLLYEQYF
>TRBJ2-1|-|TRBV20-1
CSASAPGTDYNEQFF
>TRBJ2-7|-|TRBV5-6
CASSLGGQEEDEQYF
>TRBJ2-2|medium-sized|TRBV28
CASRPETGNTGELFF
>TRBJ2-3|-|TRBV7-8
CASSLELAADRDTQYF
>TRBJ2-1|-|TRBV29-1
CSGEDREYNEQFF
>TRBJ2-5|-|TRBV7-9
CASSSPRGKATQYF
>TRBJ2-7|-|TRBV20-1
CSASPIVGEGYEQYF
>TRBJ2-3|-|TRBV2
CASSAPTSGSLSDTQYF
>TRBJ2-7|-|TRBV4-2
CASSQEPADTYEQYF
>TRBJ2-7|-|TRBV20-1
CSAREMMSRRPSYEQYF
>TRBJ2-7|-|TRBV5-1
CASSPGTNYEQYF
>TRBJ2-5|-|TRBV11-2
CASSLRGLNYQETQYF
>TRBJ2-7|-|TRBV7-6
CASSLEGATLGEQYF
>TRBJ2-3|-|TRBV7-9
CASSPGQGTGSSTDTQYF
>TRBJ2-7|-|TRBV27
CASSSLGDIDAYEQYF
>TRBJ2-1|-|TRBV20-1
CSAAGTSGRKALNEQFF
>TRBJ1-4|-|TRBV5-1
CASSAGTVTNEKLFF
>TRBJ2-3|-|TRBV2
CASSEAAGIDTQYF
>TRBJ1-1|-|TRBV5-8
CASSQGLYEAFF
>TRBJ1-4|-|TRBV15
CATSKGQGAEELFF
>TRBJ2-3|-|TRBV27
CASSPGQGAVTDTQYF
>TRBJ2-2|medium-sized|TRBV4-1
CASSQVSGAGTSGRNPGTGELFF
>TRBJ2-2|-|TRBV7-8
CASSKALAGRGSGELFF
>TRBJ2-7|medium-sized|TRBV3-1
CASSQDYTGGGHYEQYF
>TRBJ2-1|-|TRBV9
CASSVGTSANNEQFF
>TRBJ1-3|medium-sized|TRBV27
CASRQGTGNTIYF
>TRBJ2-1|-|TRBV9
CASSFRSGGNEQFF
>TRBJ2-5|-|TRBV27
CASSLRTSGGLETQYF
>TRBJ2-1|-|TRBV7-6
CASTPVLAGPNNEQFF
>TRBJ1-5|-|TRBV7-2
CASREDANQPQHF
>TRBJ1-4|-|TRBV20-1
CSARRPNNEKLFF
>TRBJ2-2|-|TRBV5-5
CASSFGSGELFF
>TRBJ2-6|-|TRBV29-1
CSVAGGSGANVLTF
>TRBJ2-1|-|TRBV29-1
CSVDLYNEQFF
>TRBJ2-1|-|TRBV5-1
CASSWRGGIYNEQFF
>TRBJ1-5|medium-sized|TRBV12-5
CASAPPGNQPQHF
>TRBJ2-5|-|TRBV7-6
CASSLGGGGQETQYF
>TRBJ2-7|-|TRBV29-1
CSARATYEQYF
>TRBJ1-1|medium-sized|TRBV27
CASAWGGVDTEAFF
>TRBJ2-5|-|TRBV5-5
CASSLLGGQETQYF
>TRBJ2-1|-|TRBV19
CASSLAGVQNEQFF
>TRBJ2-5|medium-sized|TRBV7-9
CASSSPGTSGRAQYF
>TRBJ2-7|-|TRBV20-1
CSARDWDSYEQYF
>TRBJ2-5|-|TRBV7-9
CASSGGQGKETQYF
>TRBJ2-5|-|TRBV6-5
CASSLFVRETQYF
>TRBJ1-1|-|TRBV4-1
CASSQDPGTGGFTEAFF
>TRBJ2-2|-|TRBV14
CASSSFGGGELFF
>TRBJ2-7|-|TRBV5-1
CASSDHQGAYEQYF
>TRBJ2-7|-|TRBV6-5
CASSYSRGLAGGPRSYEQYF
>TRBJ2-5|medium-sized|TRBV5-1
CASSRFPPGLRQVETQYF
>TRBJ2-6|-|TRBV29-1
CSVAFSGANVLTF